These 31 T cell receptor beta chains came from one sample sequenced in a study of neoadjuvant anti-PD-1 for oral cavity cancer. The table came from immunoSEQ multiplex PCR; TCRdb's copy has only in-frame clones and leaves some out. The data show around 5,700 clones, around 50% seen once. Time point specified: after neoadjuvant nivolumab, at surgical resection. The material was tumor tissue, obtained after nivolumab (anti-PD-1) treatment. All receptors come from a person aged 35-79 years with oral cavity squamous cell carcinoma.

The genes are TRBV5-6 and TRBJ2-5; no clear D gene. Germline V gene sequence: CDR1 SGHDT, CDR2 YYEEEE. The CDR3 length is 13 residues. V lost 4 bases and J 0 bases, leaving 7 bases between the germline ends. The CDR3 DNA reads TGTGCCAGCAGCCCCGGGCACCAAGAGACCCAGTACTTC. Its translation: CASSPGHQETQYF.

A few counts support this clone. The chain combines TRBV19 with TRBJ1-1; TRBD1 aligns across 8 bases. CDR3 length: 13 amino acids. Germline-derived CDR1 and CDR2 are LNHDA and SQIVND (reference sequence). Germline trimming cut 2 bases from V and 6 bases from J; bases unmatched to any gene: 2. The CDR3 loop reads CASSISTGAEAFF. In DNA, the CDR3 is TGTGCCAGTAGTATATCGACAGGGGCTGAAGCTTTCTTT.

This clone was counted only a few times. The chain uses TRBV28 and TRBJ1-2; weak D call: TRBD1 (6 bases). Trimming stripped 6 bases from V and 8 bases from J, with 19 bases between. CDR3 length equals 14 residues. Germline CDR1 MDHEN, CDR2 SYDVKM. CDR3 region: CASRPPGQLTGYTF. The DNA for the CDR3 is TGTGCCAGCAGACCACCCGGACAGCTCACCGGCTACACCTTC.

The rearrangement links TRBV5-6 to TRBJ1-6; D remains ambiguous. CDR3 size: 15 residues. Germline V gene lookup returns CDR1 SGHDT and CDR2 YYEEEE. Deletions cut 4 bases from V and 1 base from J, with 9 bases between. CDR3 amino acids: CASSARPSYNSPLHF. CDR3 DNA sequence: TGTGCCAGCAGCGCCAGACCTTCCTATAATTCACCCCTCCACTTT. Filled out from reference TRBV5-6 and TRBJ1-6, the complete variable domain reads DAGVTQSPTHLIKTRGQQVTLRCSPKSGHDTVSWYQQALGQGPQFIFQYYEEEERQRGNFPDRFSGHQFPNYSSELNVNALLLGDSALYLCASSARPSYNSPLHFGNGTRLTVT.

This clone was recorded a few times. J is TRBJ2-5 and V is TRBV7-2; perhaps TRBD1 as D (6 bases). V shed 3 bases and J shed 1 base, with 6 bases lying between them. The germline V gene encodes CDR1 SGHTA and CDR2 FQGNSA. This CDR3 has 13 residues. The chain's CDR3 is CASSFRGQETQYF. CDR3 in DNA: TGTGCCAGCAGCTTCAGGGGCCAAGAGACCCAGTACTTC.

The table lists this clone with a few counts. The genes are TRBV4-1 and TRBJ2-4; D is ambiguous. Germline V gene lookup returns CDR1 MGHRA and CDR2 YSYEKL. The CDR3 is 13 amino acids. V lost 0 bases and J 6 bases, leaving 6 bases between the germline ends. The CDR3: CASSQDLGNIQYF. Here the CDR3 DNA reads TGCGCCAGCAGCCAAGATCTAGGAAACATTCAGTACTTC.

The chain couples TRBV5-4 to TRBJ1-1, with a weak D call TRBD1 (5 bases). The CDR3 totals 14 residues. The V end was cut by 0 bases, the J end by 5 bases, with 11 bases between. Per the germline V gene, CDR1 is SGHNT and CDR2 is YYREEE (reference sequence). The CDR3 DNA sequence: TGTGCCAGCAGCTTGGTGGGGTGGGGGACTGAAGCTTTCTTT. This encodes CASSLVGWGTEAFF.

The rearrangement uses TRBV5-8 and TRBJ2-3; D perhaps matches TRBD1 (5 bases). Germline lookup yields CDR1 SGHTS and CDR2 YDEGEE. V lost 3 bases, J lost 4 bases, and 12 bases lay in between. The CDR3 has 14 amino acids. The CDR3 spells CASSSSGAADTQYF. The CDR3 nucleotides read TGTGCCAGCAGCTCTTCTGGGGCTGCAGATACGCAGTATTTT.

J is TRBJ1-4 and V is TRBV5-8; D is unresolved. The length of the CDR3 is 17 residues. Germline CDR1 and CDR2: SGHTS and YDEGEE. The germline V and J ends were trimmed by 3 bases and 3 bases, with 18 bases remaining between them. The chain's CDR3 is CASSSETMMGANEKLFF. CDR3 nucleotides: TGTGCCAGCAGCTCCGAGACGATGATGGGCGCTAATGAAAAACTGTTTTTT.

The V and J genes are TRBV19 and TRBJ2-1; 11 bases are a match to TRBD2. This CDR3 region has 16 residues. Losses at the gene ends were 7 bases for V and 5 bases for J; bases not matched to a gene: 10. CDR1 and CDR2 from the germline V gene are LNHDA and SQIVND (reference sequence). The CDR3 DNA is TGTGCCAGTAACAGACCCGGGACTAGCGGTAACAATGAGCAGTTCTTC. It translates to CASNRPGTSGNNEQFF.

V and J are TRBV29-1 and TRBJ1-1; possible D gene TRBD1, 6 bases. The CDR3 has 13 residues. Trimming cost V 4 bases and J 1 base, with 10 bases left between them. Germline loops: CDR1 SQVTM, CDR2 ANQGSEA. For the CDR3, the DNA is TGCAGCGTTGCCGGACAGACGAACACTGAAGCTTTCTTT. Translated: CSVAGQTNTEAFF.

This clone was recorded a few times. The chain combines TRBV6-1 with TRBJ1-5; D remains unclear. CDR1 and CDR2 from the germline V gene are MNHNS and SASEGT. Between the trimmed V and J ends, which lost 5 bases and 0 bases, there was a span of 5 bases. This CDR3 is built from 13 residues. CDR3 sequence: CASSSYSNQPQHF. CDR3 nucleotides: TGTGCCAGCAGTTCTTATAGCAATCAGCCCCAGCATTTT.

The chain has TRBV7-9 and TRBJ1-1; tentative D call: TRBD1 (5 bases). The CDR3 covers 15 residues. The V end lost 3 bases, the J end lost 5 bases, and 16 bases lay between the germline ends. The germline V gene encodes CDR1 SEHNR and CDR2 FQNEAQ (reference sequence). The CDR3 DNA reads TGTGCCAGCAGCTTTCCTCTCGGTGGGGCAACTGAAGCTTTCTTT. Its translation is CASSFPLGGATEAFF.

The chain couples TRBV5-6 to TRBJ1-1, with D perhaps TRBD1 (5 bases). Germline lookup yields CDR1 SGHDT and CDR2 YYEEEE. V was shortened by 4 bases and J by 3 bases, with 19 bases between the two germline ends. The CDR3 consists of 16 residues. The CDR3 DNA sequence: TGTGCCAGCAGCCCGCTTGGGCAGGGCGGAGACACTGAAGCTTTCTTT. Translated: CASSPLGQGGDTEAFF.

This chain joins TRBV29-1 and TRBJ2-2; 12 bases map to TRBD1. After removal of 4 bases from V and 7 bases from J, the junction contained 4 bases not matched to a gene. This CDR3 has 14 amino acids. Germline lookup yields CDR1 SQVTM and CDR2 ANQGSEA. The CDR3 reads CSVAGQGAVGELFF. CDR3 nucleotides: TGCAGCGTTGCGGGACAGGGGGCGGTCGGGGAGCTGTTTTTT.

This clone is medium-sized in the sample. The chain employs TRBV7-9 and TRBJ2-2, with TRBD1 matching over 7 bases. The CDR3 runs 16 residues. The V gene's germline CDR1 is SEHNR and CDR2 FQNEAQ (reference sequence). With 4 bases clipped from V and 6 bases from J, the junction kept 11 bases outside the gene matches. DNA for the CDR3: TGTGCCAGCAGCTCCCAGGGCAGGGGGTACGCCGGGGAGCTGTTTTTT. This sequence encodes CASSSQGRGYAGELFF.

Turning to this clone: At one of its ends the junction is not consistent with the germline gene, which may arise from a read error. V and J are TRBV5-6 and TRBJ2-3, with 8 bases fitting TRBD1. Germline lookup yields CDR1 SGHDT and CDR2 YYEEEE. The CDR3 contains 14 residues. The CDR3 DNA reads TGTGCCAGCAGCCAAGGACAGGGCACGGATACGCAGTATTTT. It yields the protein CASSQGQGTDTQYF.

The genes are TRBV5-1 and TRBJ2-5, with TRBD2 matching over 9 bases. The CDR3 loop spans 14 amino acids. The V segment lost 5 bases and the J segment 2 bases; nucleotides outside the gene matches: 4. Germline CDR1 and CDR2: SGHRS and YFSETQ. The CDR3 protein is CASSVLAGQETQYF. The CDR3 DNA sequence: TGCGCCAGCAGTGTCCTAGCGGGGCAAGAGACCCAGTACTTC.

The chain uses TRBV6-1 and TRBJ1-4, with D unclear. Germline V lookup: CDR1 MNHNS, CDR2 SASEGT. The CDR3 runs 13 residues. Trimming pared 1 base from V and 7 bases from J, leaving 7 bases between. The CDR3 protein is CASSEVQPEKLFF. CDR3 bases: TGTGCCAGCAGTGAAGTACAGCCTGAAAAACTGTTTTTT.

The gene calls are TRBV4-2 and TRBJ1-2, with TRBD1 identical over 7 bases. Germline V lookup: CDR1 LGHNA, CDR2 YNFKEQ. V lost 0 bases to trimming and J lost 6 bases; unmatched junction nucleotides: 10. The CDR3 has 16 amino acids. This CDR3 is CASSQDQGGRINGYTF. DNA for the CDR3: TGTGCCAGCAGCCAAGATCAGGGGGGTAGAATTAATGGCTACACCTTC.

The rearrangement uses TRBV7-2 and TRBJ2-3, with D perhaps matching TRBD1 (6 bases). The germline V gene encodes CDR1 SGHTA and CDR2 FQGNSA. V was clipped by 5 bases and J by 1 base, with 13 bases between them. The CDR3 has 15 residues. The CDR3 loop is CASSVGAGGTDTQYF. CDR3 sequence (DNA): TGTGCCAGCAGCGTAGGGGCAGGGGGCACAGATACGCAGTATTTT.

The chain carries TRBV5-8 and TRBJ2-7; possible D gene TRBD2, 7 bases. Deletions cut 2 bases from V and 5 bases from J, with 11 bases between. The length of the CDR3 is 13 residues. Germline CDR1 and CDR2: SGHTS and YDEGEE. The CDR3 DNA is TGTGCCAGCAGCTTCGGGGGGCGAAACGAGCAGTACTTC. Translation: CASSFGGRNEQYF.

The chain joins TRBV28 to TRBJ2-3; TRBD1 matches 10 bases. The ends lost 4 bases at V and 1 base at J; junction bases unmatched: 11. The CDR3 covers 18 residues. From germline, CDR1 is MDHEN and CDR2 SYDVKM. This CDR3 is CASSSGTGVGSRTDTQYF. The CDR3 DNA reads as TGTGCCAGCAGTTCCGGGACAGGGGTAGGTTCACGCACAGATACGCAGTATTTT.

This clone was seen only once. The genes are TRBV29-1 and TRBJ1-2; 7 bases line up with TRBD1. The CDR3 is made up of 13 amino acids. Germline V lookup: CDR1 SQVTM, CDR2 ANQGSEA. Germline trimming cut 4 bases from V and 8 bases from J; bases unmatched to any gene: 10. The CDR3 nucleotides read TGCAGCGTTGTGGAGGGGGCAACGGGGGGCTACACCTTC. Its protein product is CSVVEGATGGYTF.

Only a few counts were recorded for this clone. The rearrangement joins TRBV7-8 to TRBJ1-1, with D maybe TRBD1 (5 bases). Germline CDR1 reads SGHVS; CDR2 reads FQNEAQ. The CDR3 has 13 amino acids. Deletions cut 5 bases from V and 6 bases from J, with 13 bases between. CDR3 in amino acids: CASSPGTAAEAFF. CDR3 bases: TGTGCCAGCAGCCCGGGGACGGCTGCTGAAGCTTTCTTT.

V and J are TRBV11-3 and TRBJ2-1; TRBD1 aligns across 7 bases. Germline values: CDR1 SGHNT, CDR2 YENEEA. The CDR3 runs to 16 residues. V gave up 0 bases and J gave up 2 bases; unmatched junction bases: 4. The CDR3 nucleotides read TGTGCCAGCAGCTTAGATGGGCAGGGGGCCTACAATGAGCAGTTCTTC. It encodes CASSLDGQGAYNEQFF.

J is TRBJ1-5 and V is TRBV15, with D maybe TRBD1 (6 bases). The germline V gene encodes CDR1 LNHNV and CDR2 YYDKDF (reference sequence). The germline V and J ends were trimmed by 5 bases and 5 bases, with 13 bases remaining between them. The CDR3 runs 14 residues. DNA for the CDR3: TGTGCCACCAGCCAAACAGGGTCAGATCAGCCCCAGCATTTT. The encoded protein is CATSQTGSDQPQHF.

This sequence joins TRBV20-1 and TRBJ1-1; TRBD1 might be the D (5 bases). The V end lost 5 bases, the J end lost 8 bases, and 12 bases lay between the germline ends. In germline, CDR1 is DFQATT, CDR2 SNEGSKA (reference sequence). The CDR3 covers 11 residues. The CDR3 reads CSAGGPQEAFF. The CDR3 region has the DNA TGCAGTGCTGGGGGACCCCAGGAAGCTTTCTTT.

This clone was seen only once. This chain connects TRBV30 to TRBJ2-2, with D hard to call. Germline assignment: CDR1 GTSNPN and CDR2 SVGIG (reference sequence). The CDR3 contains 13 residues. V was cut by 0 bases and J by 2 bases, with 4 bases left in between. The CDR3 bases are TGTGCCTGGAGTGTTACCAACACCGGGGAGCTGTTTTTT. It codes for CAWSVTNTGELFF.

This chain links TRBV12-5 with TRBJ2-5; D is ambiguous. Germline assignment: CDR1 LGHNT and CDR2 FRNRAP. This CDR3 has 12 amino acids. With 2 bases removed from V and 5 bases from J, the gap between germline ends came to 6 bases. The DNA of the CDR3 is TGTGCTAGTGGTTTGAATGGCGAGACCCAGTACTTC. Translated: CASGLNGETQYF.

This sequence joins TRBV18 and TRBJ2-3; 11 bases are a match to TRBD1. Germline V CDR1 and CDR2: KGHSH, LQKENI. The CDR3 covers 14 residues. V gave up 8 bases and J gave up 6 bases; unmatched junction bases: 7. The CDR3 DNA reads TGTGCCAGCACCCGGGACAGGGGGGCGGATACGCAGTATTTT. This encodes CASTRDRGADTQYF.